These 22 T cell receptor beta chains were all obtained from the same sample, sequenced in a study of blood T cell repertoires in COVID-19. Using immunoSEQ multiplex PCR, the repertoire was profiled, and TCRdb retains in-frame clones only, with some absent. The table records over 200,000 clones, about 81% of them present only once. Sequencing input: PBMCs or T cells enriched from blood (not recorded which). The receptor set was obtained from a middle-aged man who had recovered from COVID-19.

The gene calls are TRBV5-1 and TRBJ1-1; no reliable D call. This CDR3 contains 13 residues. V was cut by 0 bases and J by 9 bases, with 12 bases left in between. CDR1 and CDR2 (germline): SGHRS, YFSETQ. The CDR3 nucleotides read TGCGCCAGCAGCTTGGCCATTCGAGAGAAAGCTTTCTTT. Amino acid sequence: CASSLAIREKAFF.

This clone was detected once. The chain links TRBV27 to TRBJ2-1; no definite D call. CDR1 is MNHEY, CDR2 SMNVEV, per germline (reference sequence). This CDR3 is built from 14 residues. The V gene lost 0 bases and the J gene lost 5 bases, with 8 bases spanning the gap. The CDR3 DNA follows: TGTGCCAGCAGTTTATCCATACTGAACAATGAGCAGTTCTTC. Translation gives CASSLSILNNEQFF.

This sequence joins TRBV9 and TRBJ2-7; tentatively, D is TRBD2 (6 bases). CDR3 length: 12 residues. The V end lost 4 bases, the J end lost 5 bases, and 10 bases lay between the germline ends. The V gene's germline CDR1 is SGDLS and CDR2 YYNGEE. Here the CDR3 DNA reads TGTGCCAGCAGCTTCCAGCGGGACGAGCAGTACTTC. It codes for CASSFQRDEQYF. Using reference TRBV9 and TRBJ2-7 for the parts outside the CDR3, the full variable domain is DSGVTQTPKHLITATGQRVTLRCSPRSGDLSVYWYQQSLDQGLQFLIQYYNGEERAKGNILERFSAQQFPDLHSELNLSSLELGDSALYFCASSFQRDEQYFGPGTRLTVT.

The rearrangement links TRBV12-5 to TRBJ1-1; 7 positions match TRBD1. The CDR3 is 14 residues long. J was trimmed by 0 bases and V by 5 bases; bases with no gene match: 3. Germline V gene data show CDR1 as LGHNT and CDR2 as FRNRAP. CDR3 region: CASGRDSMNTEAFF. The CDR3 nucleotides read TGTGCTAGTGGTCGGGACAGTATGAACACTGAAGCTTTCTTT.

For the CDR3, the DNA is TGTGCCAGCAGTGAAAGTCAGGTCAATGAGCAGTTCTTC. Amino acids: CASSESQVNEQFF. The rearrangement joins TRBV2 to TRBJ2-1; no firm D call. This CDR3 has 13 amino acids. V lost 2 bases to trimming and J lost 6 bases, with 8 bases between them. The germline CDR1 and CDR2 sequences are SNHLY and FYNNEI.

The chain recombines TRBV27 with TRBJ1-4, with 10 bases identical to TRBD1. The germline V gene encodes CDR1 MNHEY and CDR2 SMNVEV (reference sequence). CDR3 size: 17 residues. V dropped 5 bases and J dropped 6; count of bases not matched to a gene: 12. The CDR3 DNA follows: TGTGCCAGCAGTCCCGGGACAGGGGTTTATAAAGATGAAAAACTGTTTTTT. This codes for CASSPGTGVYKDEKLFF.

A single count supports this clone. CDR3 sequence (DNA): TGTGCCAGCAGCCATGACAGGGGTAGTGCAGATACGCAGTATTTT. This encodes CASSHDRGSADTQYF. The V and J genes are TRBV11-3 and TRBJ2-3; TRBD1 matches 8 bases. The junction had 8 bases not matched to a gene; V was cut back by 5 bases and J by 4 bases. The V gene's germline CDR1 is SGHNT and CDR2 YENEEA. The CDR3 spans 15 residues.

This clone was counted ten times or more. This sequence joins TRBV28 and TRBJ1-2, with D perhaps TRBD1 (5 bases). The germline V gene has CDR1 MDHEN and CDR2 SYDVKM. CDR3 length equals 14 residues. The V gene lost 6 bases and the J gene lost 6 bases, with 17 bases spanning the gap. The DNA for the CDR3 is TGTGCCAGCAGAAACCTCGGGAGGGGCCATGGCTACACCTTC. Its protein is CASRNLGRGHGYTF.

This clone has a handful of counts. The chain uses TRBV19 and TRBJ2-7, with D uncertain. CDR1 is LNHDA, CDR2 SQIVND, per germline (reference sequence). V was shortened by 4 bases and J by 2 bases, with 6 bases between the two germline ends. This CDR3 has 12 residues. The CDR3 reads CASSTQTYEQYF. CDR3 sequence (DNA): TGTGCCAGTAGTACCCAGACCTACGAGCAGTACTTC.

The chain joins TRBV9 to TRBJ2-2; D is possibly TRBD1 (6 bases). V lost 0 bases, J lost 7 bases, and 10 bases lay in between. The CDR3 is 14 amino acids. Germline loops: CDR1 SGDLS, CDR2 YYNGEE. The CDR3 DNA sequence: TGTGCCAGCAGCGTAGTGGGGGCGGGCGGGGAGCTGTTTTTT. The encoded protein is CASSVVGAGGELFF.

This rearrangement joins TRBV2 to TRBJ2-1; 7 nucleotides align to TRBD2. The CDR3 is 12 amino acids. The V gene end was trimmed by 8 bases and the J gene end by 15 bases; junction bases not matched to a gene: 13. The germline CDR1 and CDR2 sequences are SNHLY and FYNNEI. CDR3: CASYRNSGEMFF. Written as DNA, the CDR3 is TGTGCCAGCTATAGGAACAGCGGGGAAATGTTCTTC.

V gene TRBV5-1 combines with J gene TRBJ1-1, with 7 bases identical to TRBD1. CDR1 SGHRS and CDR2 YFSETQ come from the germline V gene. The junction had 6 bases not matched to a gene; V was cut back by 4 bases and J by 6 bases. The CDR3 contains 13 residues. For the CDR3, the DNA is TGCGCCAGCAGCATAGGGACAGTCGCTGAAGCTTTCTTT. Translating gives CASSIGTVAEAFF.

This chain uses TRBV5-1 with TRBJ1-2; possible D gene TRBD1, 6 bases. V dropped 5 bases and J dropped 3 bases, with 11 bases sitting between them. The CDR3 spans 13 residues. The germline gives CDR1 SGHRS, CDR2 YFSETQ. The CDR3 is CASREDRDYGYTF. The CDR3 DNA is TGCGCCAGCAGAGAGGACAGAGACTATGGCTACACCTTC.

This clone has only one observation. This chain connects TRBV6-5 to TRBJ2-2, with a tentative D call TRBD1 (6 bases). This CDR3 region has 14 residues. Germline CDR1 reads MNHEY; CDR2 reads SVGAGI. Trimming removed 5 bases at V and 6 bases at J, with 13 bases between. This CDR3 reads CASSPTGLAGELFF. The CDR3, as DNA: TGTGCCAGCAGTCCAACAGGGTTGGCCGGGGAGCTGTTTTTT.

This clone appeared once. The chain carries TRBV5-6 and TRBJ1-2, with 8 bases that match TRBD1. Germline loops: CDR1 SGHDT, CDR2 YYEEEE. V trimming: 0 bases; J trimming: 6 bases; junction bases outside the gene matches: 4. This CDR3 is 14 amino acids long. CDR3 DNA: TGTGCCAGCAGCTTGGACAACAGGGGGAATGGCTACACCTTC. This sequence encodes CASSLDNRGNGYTF.

The chain couples TRBV29-1 to TRBJ1-1; 12 positions agree with TRBD1. The CDR3 covers 15 residues. V lost 6 bases, J lost 6 bases, and 11 bases stayed unmatched. CDR1 and CDR2 (germline): SQVTM, ANQGSEA. The CDR3 region is CSVTGTGGGLAEAFF. The CDR3 DNA sequence: TGCAGCGTGACCGGGACAGGGGGCGGTTTAGCTGAAGCTTTCTTT.

This clone appeared once. The chain carries TRBV27 and TRBJ1-1; D call uncertain. Trimming took off 6 bases at V and 11 bases at J, with 19 bases between the two ends. CDR3 length: 13 residues. Looked up from germline, CDR1 is MNHEY and CDR2 is SMNVEV (reference sequence). The CDR3 DNA follows: TGTGCCAGCAGCCCTACTTCCCGGTCCTGGGCTTTCTTT. Translation: CASSPTSRSWAFF.

V is TRBV30 and J is TRBJ2-7, with 12 bases lining up with TRBD2. CDR3 length: 15 amino acids. Looked up from germline, CDR1 is GTSNPN and CDR2 is SVGIG (reference sequence). With V trimmed by 0 bases and J by 5 bases, 5 bases remained unmatched. As DNA, the CDR3 is TGTGCCTGGAGTGTACGTGGACTAGCGGGAAACGAGCAGTACTTC. Translating gives CAWSVRGLAGNEQYF.

The gene calls are TRBV4-1 and TRBJ2-7, with unresolved D. CDR1 MGHRA and CDR2 YSYEKL come from the germline V gene. The germline V and J ends were trimmed by 2 bases and 5 bases, with 16 bases remaining between them. CDR3 length equals 15 residues. As DNA, the CDR3 is TGCGCCAGCAGCCAATACCTCCAAAGAGTGGACGAGCAGTACTTC. Protein sequence: CASSQYLQRVDEQYF.

The sample holds one count of this clone. This chain connects TRBV7-9 to TRBJ2-6, with D perhaps TRBD1 (6 bases). Per germline, CDR1 SEHNR and CDR2 FQNEAQ (reference sequence). Trimming cost V 5 bases and J 3 bases, with 14 bases left between them. The CDR3 loop spans 16 amino acids. This CDR3 is CASSGGWTGGANVLTF. CDR3 coding DNA: TGTGCCAGCAGCGGGGGCTGGACGGGTGGGGCCAACGTCCTGACTTTC.

The V and J genes are TRBV6-5 and TRBJ1-1, with D possibly TRBD1 on 5 matching bases. The ends were cut back, 6 bases at V and 2 bases at J, with 16 bases in the middle. The CDR3 totals 15 residues. CDR1 and CDR2 from the germline V gene are MNHEY and SVGAGI. In DNA, the CDR3 is TGTGCCAGCAGCTCTTCCCCCGGGACTAACACTGAAGCTTTCTTT. Amino acids: CASSSSPGTNTEAFF.

The rearrangement joins TRBV24-1 to TRBJ2-1; 15 bases are shared with TRBD2. The germline CDR1 and CDR2 sequences are KGHDR and SFDVKD. There are 16 residues in the CDR3. V gave up 1 base and J gave up 7 bases; unmatched junction bases: 1. The CDR3: CATSDFGLAGGNEQFF. For the CDR3, the DNA is TGTGCCACCAGTGATTTTGGACTAGCGGGAGGGAATGAGCAGTTCTTC.